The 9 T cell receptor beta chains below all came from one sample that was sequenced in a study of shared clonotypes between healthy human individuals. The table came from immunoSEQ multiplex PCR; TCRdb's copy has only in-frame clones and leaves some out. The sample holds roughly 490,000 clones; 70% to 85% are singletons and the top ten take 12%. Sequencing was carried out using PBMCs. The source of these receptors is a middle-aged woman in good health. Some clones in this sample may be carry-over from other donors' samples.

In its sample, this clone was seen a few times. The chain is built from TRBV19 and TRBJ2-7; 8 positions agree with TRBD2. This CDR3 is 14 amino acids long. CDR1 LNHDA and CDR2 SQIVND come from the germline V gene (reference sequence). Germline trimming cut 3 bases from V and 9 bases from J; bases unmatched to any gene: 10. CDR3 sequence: CASSITGGRPVQYF. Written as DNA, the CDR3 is TGTGCCAGTAGTATTACGGGAGGGAGACCTGTGCAGTACTTC.

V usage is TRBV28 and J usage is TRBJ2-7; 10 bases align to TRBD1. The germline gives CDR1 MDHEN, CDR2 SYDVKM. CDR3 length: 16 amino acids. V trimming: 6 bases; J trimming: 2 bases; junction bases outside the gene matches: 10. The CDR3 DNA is TGTGCCAGCAGCCCCCCCGGGACAGGGGTTACCTACGAGCAGTACTTC. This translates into CASSPPGTGVTYEQYF.

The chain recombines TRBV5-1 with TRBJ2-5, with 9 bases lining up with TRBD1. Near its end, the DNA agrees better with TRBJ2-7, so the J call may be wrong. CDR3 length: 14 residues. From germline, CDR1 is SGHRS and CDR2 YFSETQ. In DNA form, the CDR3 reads TGCGCCAGCAGCTCGGGACAGGGTTCCTACGAGCAGTACTTC. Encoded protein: CASSSGQGSYEQYF.

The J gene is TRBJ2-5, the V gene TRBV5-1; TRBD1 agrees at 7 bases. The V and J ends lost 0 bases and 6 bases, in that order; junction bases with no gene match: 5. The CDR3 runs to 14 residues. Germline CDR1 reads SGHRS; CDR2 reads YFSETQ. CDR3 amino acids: CASSLEGGAKTQYF. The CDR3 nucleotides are TGCGCCAGCAGCTTGGAAGGGGGCGCAAAGACCCAGTACTTC.

CDR3 sequence reads: CASSGDSNYNEQFF. Here the CDR3 DNA reads TGTGCCAGCAGCGGGGACAGCAACTACAATGAGCAGTTCTTC. This chain links TRBV5-4 with TRBJ2-1; 7 nucleotides match TRBD1. J lost 3 bases, V lost 4 bases, and 4 bases had no gene match. The CDR3 spans 14 residues. Looked up from germline, CDR1 is SGHNT and CDR2 is YYREEE (reference sequence).

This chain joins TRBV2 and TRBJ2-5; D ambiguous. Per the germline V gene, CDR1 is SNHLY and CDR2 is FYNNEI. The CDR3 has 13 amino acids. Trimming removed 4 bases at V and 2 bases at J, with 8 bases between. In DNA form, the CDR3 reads TGTGCCAGCAGTGGGCGGCGACAAGAGACCCAGTACTTC. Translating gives CASSGRRQETQYF.

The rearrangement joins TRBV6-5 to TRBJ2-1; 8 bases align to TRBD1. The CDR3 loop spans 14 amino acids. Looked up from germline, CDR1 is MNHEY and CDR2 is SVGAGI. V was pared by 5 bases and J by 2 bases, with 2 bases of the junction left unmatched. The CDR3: CASSEQGAYNEQFF. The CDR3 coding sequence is TGTGCCAGCAGTGAACAGGGGGCCTACAATGAGCAGTTCTTC.

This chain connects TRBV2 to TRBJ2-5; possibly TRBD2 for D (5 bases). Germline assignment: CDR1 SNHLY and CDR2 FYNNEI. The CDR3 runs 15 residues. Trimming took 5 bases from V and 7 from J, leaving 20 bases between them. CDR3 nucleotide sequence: TGTGCCAGCAGTCACCGTCTAAGGGTAGAGGGGACCCAGTACTTC. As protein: CASSHRLRVEGTQYF.

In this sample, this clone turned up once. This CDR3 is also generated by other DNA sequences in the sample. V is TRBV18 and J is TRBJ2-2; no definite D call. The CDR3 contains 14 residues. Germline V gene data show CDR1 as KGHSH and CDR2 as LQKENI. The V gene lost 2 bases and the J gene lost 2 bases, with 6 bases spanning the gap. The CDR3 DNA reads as TGTGCCAGCTCACCAACCAGCAACACCGGGGAGCTGTTTTTT. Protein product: CASSPTSNTGELFF.